This TCR beta chain was captured in a study of molecular identifiers for immune sequencing clone quantification. V lost 0 bases, J lost 0 bases, and 6 bases lay in between. The CDR3 consists of 14 residues. The germline CDR1 and CDR2 sequences are PRHDT and FYEKMQ (reference sequence). A single count supports this clonotype. From the PCR reads, TCRdb called clonotypes with MiXCR, one entry per CDR3 protein. Counted here are about 630,000 distinct CDR3 sequences, about 25% occurring once; the ten biggest clones make up about 0.84%. V usage is TRBV13 and J usage is TRBJ2-7, with no clear D. The sample comprised naive CD8+ T cells from blood, with Jurkat cell RNA spiked in. Documented subset: FACS-sorted CD8+CD4-CCR7+CD45RA+ naive T cells. The clonotype originates from a human donor in good health. Some libraries in this study had Jurkat cell RNA spiked in. DNA for the CDR3: TGTGCCAGCAGCTTAGGGAAAAACTCCTACGAGCAGTACTTC. It encodes CASSLGKNSYEQYF.